The clone carrying this T cell receptor beta chain was seen repeatedly, ten times or more. This sample was taken from a study of T cells in Graves' hyperthyroidism and ophthalmopathy. Across the whole study: Peripheral blood samples were taken at initial diagnosis, prior to any treatment.

RNA transcripts yielded amplified TCR beta CDR3 regions. A set of HTBI primers served as the primers for a first-round RT-PCR of the TCR CDR3. TCRdb re-called the multiplex PCR reads through MiXCR, storing one row per CDR3 protein. Of 200,000 to 250,000 distinct CDR3 sequences listed, around 17% are singletons. V dropped 0 bases and J dropped 4; count of bases not matched to a gene: 13. Per the germline V gene, CDR1 is LNHNV and CDR2 is YYDKDF (reference sequence). The CDR3 runs 19 residues. Disease lasting under 3 months, a NOSPECS grade of at least 4, and a Clinical Activity Score of at least 3 were features of the ophthalmopathy patients. The PBMCs were taken from around 10 ml of fresh peripheral blood.

The receptor comes from a woman aged 18-29 years with Graves' ophthalmopathy. V is TRBV15 and J is TRBJ2-1, with TRBD2 matching 9 bases. Sequencing input: blood. CDR3 region: CATSREGRTSENQYNEQFF. The CDR3 DNA sequence: TGTGCCACCAGCAGAGAAGGGAGGACTAGCGAAAACCAGTACAATGAGCAGTTCTTC.